The next 26 T cell receptor beta chains were all read from a single sample in a study of T cell responses to AZD1222 COVID-19 vaccine. Some clones are missing from TCRdb's copy, which holds only in-frame ones; the method was immunoSEQ multiplex PCR. The sample consists of about 160,000 clones, more than 85% of them appearing once. This material consisted of peripheral blood, taken on day 0 of AZD1222 vaccination. The receptors were sampled from an adult in good health.

The CDR3 DNA reads TGTGCCAGCGGACTGATCCGGGACAGCCTAGCCTACGAGCAGTACTTC. This encodes CASGLIRDSLAYEQYF. The rearrangement joins TRBV2 to TRBJ2-7, with 7 positions matching TRBD1. Trimming took 8 bases from V and 2 from J; bases not matched to a gene: 15. Germline values: CDR1 SNHLY, CDR2 FYNNEI. CDR3 size: 16 residues.

J is TRBJ2-3 and V is TRBV6-4; the D call may be TRBD1 or TRBD2 (5 bases each). V dropped 3 bases and J dropped 6 bases, with 10 bases sitting between them. The CDR3 runs 13 residues. Germline V CDR1 and CDR2: MRHNA, SNTAGT. The CDR3 spells CASSEGEADTQYF. CDR3 bases: TGTGCCAGCAGTGAGGGGGAAGCGGATACGCAGTATTTT.

This chain uses TRBV6-5 with TRBJ2-7, with a tentative D call TRBD1 (6 bases). The germline V and J ends were trimmed by 5 bases and 3 bases, with 14 bases remaining between them. CDR1 is MNHEY, CDR2 SVGAGI, per germline. The CDR3 loop spans 14 amino acids. The DNA for the CDR3 is TGTGCCAGCAGTATACAGGACAGTAGCTACGAGCAGTACTTC. Its protein is CASSIQDSSYEQYF.

The chain employs TRBV28 and TRBJ1-3; a possible D gene is TRBD1 (5 bases). Trimming cost V 7 bases and J 0 bases, with 19 bases left between them. The germline V gene has CDR1 MDHEN and CDR2 SYDVKM. The CDR3 length is 17 residues. The CDR3 protein is CASNSGTLISSGNTIYF. The CDR3 region has the DNA TGTGCCAGCAACTCCGGGACTCTCATTAGCTCTGGAAACACCATATATTTT.

This clone occurred once. The gene calls are TRBV5-1 and TRBJ2-5; weak D call: TRBD2 (5 bases). Germline lookup yields CDR1 SGHRS and CDR2 YFSETQ. V was clipped by 1 base and J by 1 base, with 8 bases between them. This CDR3 has 14 residues. CDR3 sequence (DNA): TGCGCCAGCAGCTTGAACGGACTCCAAGAGACCCAGTACTTC. It codes for CASSLNGLQETQYF. The whole variable domain, remainder taken from reference TRBV5-1 and TRBJ2-5, is KAGVTQTPRYLIKTRGQQVTLSCSPISGHRSVSWYQQTPGQGLQFLFEYFSETQRNKGNFPGRFSGRQFSNSRSEMNVSTLELGDSALYLCASSLNGLQETQYFGPGTRLLVL.

The chain combines TRBV19 with TRBJ1-5, with D unresolved. From germline, CDR1 is LNHDA and CDR2 SQIVND (reference sequence). V was cut by 3 bases and J by 0 bases, with 3 bases left in between. This CDR3 is 13 amino acids long. Written as DNA, the CDR3 is TGTGCCAGTAGTATGGGTAGCAATCAGCCCCAGCATTTT. Translating it yields CASSMGSNQPQHF.

V and J are TRBV9 and TRBJ1-3; possible D gene TRBD1, 5 bases. V gave up 4 bases and J gave up 2 bases, with 16 bases separating them. This CDR3 spans 16 amino acids. Germline CDR1 SGDLS, CDR2 YYNGEE. The CDR3 loop reads CASSFSSTGPGNTIYF. CDR3 sequence (DNA): TGTGCCAGCAGCTTCAGCTCCACAGGCCCTGGAAACACCATATATTTT.

This clone was observed a handful of times. The rearrangement links TRBV6-5 to TRBJ2-2; TRBD2 matches at 7 bases. Germline CDR1 and CDR2: MNHEY and SVGAGI. Losses at the gene ends were 6 bases for V and 6 bases for J; bases not matched to a gene: 10. There are 15 residues in the CDR3. The CDR3 sequence: CASSLTSFASGELFF. The DNA for the CDR3 is TGTGCCAGCAGCCTGACTAGCTTTGCCTCCGGGGAGCTGTTTTTT.

This clone was observed once. V gene TRBV27 combines with J gene TRBJ2-1; 14 positions match TRBD2. The CDR3 extends over 18 amino acids. Germline V gives CDR1 MNHEY, CDR2 SMNVEV (reference sequence). Trimming cost V 5 bases and J 3 bases; bases outside gene matches: 9. CDR3 bases: TGTGCCAGCAGTCCAAGGGGGACTAGCGGGGGACTCTACAATGAGCAGTTCTTC. It translates to CASSPRGTSGGLYNEQFF.

V gene TRBV19 combines with J gene TRBJ1-5, with D possibly being TRBD1 (5 bases). The germline V and J ends were trimmed by 0 bases and 6 bases, with 15 bases remaining between them. There are 16 residues in the CDR3. Germline V gene data show CDR1 as LNHDA and CDR2 as SQIVND (reference sequence). CDR3 in amino acids: CASSIDSGRGGQPQHF. The CDR3 DNA is TGTGCCAGTAGTATAGACTCGGGGCGCGGTGGTCAGCCCCAGCATTTT. Filled out from reference TRBV19 and TRBJ1-5, the complete variable domain reads DGGITQSPKYLFRKEGQNVTLSCEQNLNHDAMYWYRQDPGQGLRLIYYSQIVNDFQKGDIAEGYSVSREKKESFPLTVTSAQKNPTAFYLCASSIDSGRGGQPQHFGDGTRLSIL.

CDR3: CASSSGQGGSEQYF. As DNA, the CDR3 is TGTGCCAGCAGCTCAGGACAGGGTGGCTCCGAGCAGTACTTC. The V call is TRBV7-3, the J call TRBJ2-7, with 8 positions matching TRBD1. Losses at the gene ends were 4 bases for V and 6 bases for J; bases not matched to a gene: 8. Germline CDR1 SGHTA, CDR2 FQGTGA. The CDR3 is 14 amino acids.

The chain combines TRBV10-3 with TRBJ1-2; no clear D gene. CDR3 length: 15 residues. V dropped 7 bases and J dropped 0 bases, with 15 bases sitting between them. Looked up from germline, CDR1 is ENHRY and CDR2 is SYGVKD. The DNA for the CDR3 is TGTGCCATCACCCCAAAACGGGCCCCTAACTATGGCTACACCTTC. This encodes CAITPKRAPNYGYTF.

Only one count was recorded for this clone. The rearrangement uses TRBV25-1 and TRBJ1-5; possible D gene TRBD1, 5 bases. There are 16 residues in the CDR3. Germline CDR1 and CDR2: MGHDK and SYGVNS. Trimming shortened V by 8 bases and J by 0 bases, and 17 bases separated the two germline ends. The CDR3 sequence: CASERTGAYSNQPQHF. CDR3 nucleotides: TGTGCCAGCGAGCGAACAGGAGCCTATAGCAATCAGCCCCAGCATTTT.

The CDR3 loop is CASSLNWQFF. The CDR3 bases are TGTGCCAGCAGCTTAAATTGGCAGTTCTTC. The gene calls are TRBV7-2 and TRBJ2-1; D is unclear. Trimming took off 2 bases at V and 12 bases at J, with 5 bases between the two ends. CDR1 and CDR2 from the germline V gene are SGHTA and FQGNSA. This CDR3 has 10 residues.

V and J are TRBV14 and TRBJ1-3; D not resolved. The CDR3 spans 13 residues. Germline V gives CDR1 SGHDN, CDR2 FVKESK. The V and J ends lost 1 base and 4 bases respectively, with 5 bases between them. Here the CDR3 reads CASSQAVGNTIYF. The CDR3 DNA reads TGTGCCAGCAGCCAAGCGGTGGGAAACACCATATATTTT. Full variable domain (rest looked up from reference TRBV14 and TRBJ1-3): EAGVTQFPSHSVIEKGQTVTLRCDPISGHDNLYWYRRVMGKEIKFLLHFVKESKQDESGMPNNRFLAERTGGTYSTLKVQPAELEDSGVYFCASSQAVGNTIYFGEGSWLTVV.

The chain recombines TRBV5-6 with TRBJ1-3, with D unclear. V was shortened by 2 bases and J by 0 bases, with 9 bases between the two germline ends. This CDR3 contains 15 residues. Germline lookup yields CDR1 SGHDT and CDR2 YYEEEE. The CDR3 nucleotides read TGTGCCAGCAGCTTATCACCTACCTCTGGAAACACCATATATTTT. It codes for CASSLSPTSGNTIYF.

The CDR3 DNA sequence: TGCAGCGTTGAAGGTGTTTCTCTCCACTATGGCTACACCTTC. The encoded protein is CSVEGVSLHYGYTF. The chain uses TRBV29-1 and TRBJ1-2; D call uncertain. The CDR3 is made up of 14 amino acids. Trimming left V 1 base short and J 3 bases short, with 12 bases between. Germline loops: CDR1 SQVTM, CDR2 ANQGSEA.

This clone was seen only a few times. The chain combines TRBV6-2 or TRBV6-3 with TRBJ2-1; a weak D match, TRBD2 (5 bases). CDR1 and CDR2 (germline): MNHEY, SVGEGT. The CDR3 is 13 residues long. Trimming took 5 bases from V and 3 from J, leaving 8 bases between them. The CDR3 is CASSTRDYNEQFF. Written as DNA, the CDR3 is TGTGCCAGCAGTACACGGGACTACAATGAGCAGTTCTTC.

The rearrangement uses TRBV9 and TRBJ2-3; a weak D match, TRBD2 (7 bases). Trimming stripped 6 bases from V and 3 bases from J, with 17 bases between. The germline V gene has CDR1 SGDLS and CDR2 YYNGEE. This CDR3 spans 15 amino acids. The CDR3 region has the DNA TGTGCCAGCAAACCTCTGGGGGGGGCGACAGATACGCAGTATTTT. This translates into CASKPLGGATDTQYF. Looking up the rest from reference TRBV9 and TRBJ2-3 gives the full variable domain: DSGVTQTPKHLITATGQRVTLRCSPRSGDLSVYWYQQSLDQGLQFLIQYYNGEERAKGNILERFSAQQFPDLHSELNLSSLELGDSALYFCASKPLGGATDTQYFGPGTRLTVL.

The chain joins TRBV11-2 to TRBJ2-1, with 10 bases fitting TRBD2. The CDR3 length is 18 residues. V was clipped by 0 bases and J by 4 bases; unmatched bases: 9. Germline V lookup: CDR1 SGHAT, CDR2 FQNNGV. In DNA form, the CDR3 reads TGTGCCAGCAGCTTAGACCCTCCGACTAGCGGGTTATACAATGAGCAGTTCTTC. Translation gives CASSLDPPTSGLYNEQFF.

The chain joins TRBV5-1 to TRBJ1-2; 7 nucleotides agree with TRBD1. V lost 3 bases, J lost 7 bases, and 12 bases stayed unmatched. The CDR3 extends over 15 amino acids. Germline V gene data show CDR1 as SGHRS and CDR2 as YFSETQ. The CDR3 DNA follows: TGCGCCAGCAGCTCGACAGGGCCCATCACAAGTGGCTACACCTTC. It translates to CASSSTGPITSGYTF. The full variable domain, completed using reference TRBV5-1 and TRBJ1-2, is KAGVTQTPRYLIKTRGQQVTLSCSPISGHRSVSWYQQTPGQGLQFLFEYFSETQRNKGNFPGRFSGRQFSNSRSEMNVSTLELGDSALYLCASSSTGPITSGYTFGSGTRLTVV.

The chain has TRBV4-2 and TRBJ2-7; D remains ambiguous. Trimming removed 0 bases from V and 3 bases from J, with 15 bases in between. Germline-derived CDR1 and CDR2 are LGHNA and YNFKEQ. The CDR3 has 16 residues. This CDR3 is CASSQDAGQAYYEQYF. DNA for the CDR3: TGTGCCAGCAGCCAAGATGCAGGTCAGGCTTACTACGAGCAGTACTTC.

The rearrangement joins TRBV30 to TRBJ1-1, with a tentative D call TRBD1 (5 bases). The V end was cut by 6 bases, the J end by 0 bases, with 14 bases between. Germline V gene data show CDR1 as GTSNPN and CDR2 as SVGIG (reference sequence). The length of the CDR3 is 14 residues. CDR3 sequence: CACTFGGLNTEAFF. The CDR3 DNA sequence: TGTGCCTGTACCTTCGGGGGATTGAACACTGAAGCTTTCTTT. Filled out from reference TRBV30 and TRBJ1-1, the complete variable domain reads SQTIHQWPATLVQPVGSPLSLECTVEGTSNPNLYWYRQAAGRGLQLLFYSVGIGQISSEVPQNLSASRPQDRQFILSSKKLLLSDSGFYLCACTFGGLNTEAFFGQGTRLTVV.

The V and J genes are TRBV30 and TRBJ1-2; the D is unclear. The V gene lost 3 bases and the J gene lost 4 bases, with 6 bases spanning the gap. CDR3 length equals 11 residues. Germline lookup yields CDR1 GTSNPN and CDR2 SVGIG (reference sequence). CDR3 in DNA: TGTGCCTGGAGCGAGCTCTATGGCTACACCTTC. Translation gives CAWSELYGYTF.

This clone occurred once. The gene calls are TRBV13 and TRBJ2-7; a possible D gene is TRBD2 (5 bases). V was shortened by 1 base and J by 7 bases, with 8 bases between the two germline ends. The CDR3 has 12 residues. CDR1 is PRHDT, CDR2 FYEKMQ, per germline (reference sequence). The CDR3 coding sequence is TGTGCCAGCAGCTTAGCGCGGGTGGAGCAGTACTTC. This sequence encodes CASSLARVEQYF.

The chain is built from TRBV7-3 and TRBJ2-7, with 7 bases matching TRBD1. V was clipped by 1 base and J by 2 bases; unmatched bases: 5. The CDR3 is 15 residues long. Looked up from germline, CDR1 is SGHTA and CDR2 is FQGTGA. CDR3 loop: CASSLRGQLTYEQYF. The CDR3 DNA sequence: TGTGCCAGCAGCTTAAGGGGACAGCTCACCTACGAGCAGTACTTC.